A single sample gave rise to the 16 T cell receptor beta chains below, sequenced in a study of shared clonotypes between healthy human individuals (dated by TCRdb to the early 2020s). Libraries came from the immunoSEQ multiplex PCR assay. TCRdb mirrors the immuneACCESS table, restricted to in-frame sequences. Some clones are absent from its copies; in checked studies, under half trace to an unresolved V gene, and the reason for the others is unknown. For this sample the table gives roughly 1,100,000 clones, of which approximately 70% were detected only once. Nearly 1.5% of the sample is in the top ten clones. Material: memory CD4+ T cells sorted from blood. The cell subset or site label on this specimen signifies: CD45RA-negative fraction. These TCRs come from a man younger than 35 in good health.

The chain links TRBV4-1 to TRBJ2-2; TRBD1 might be the D (5 bases). CDR1 is MGHRA and CDR2 is YSYEKL in the germline V gene. V shed 5 bases and J shed 5 bases, with 12 bases lying between them. The CDR3 has 14 residues. The chain's CDR3 is CASSSFRGTGELFF. The CDR3 DNA reads TGCGCCAGCAGCTCCTTTAGGGGTACCGGGGAGCTGTTTTTT.

J is TRBJ2-3 and V is TRBV10-3; no clear D. The V gene's germline CDR1 is ENHRY and CDR2 SYGVKD. Between the trimmed V and J ends, which lost 10 bases and 2 bases, there was a span of 13 bases. CDR3 length: 13 amino acids. In nucleotides, the CDR3 is TGTGCCACGTTGCGGCAGTCCACAGATACGCAGTATTTT. Translated: CATLRQSTDTQYF.

This clone has a single count. Other nucleotide sequences in the sample specify the same CDR3. The CDR3 nucleotides read TGCGCCAGCAGCTTGGACCTCAGCACAGATACGCAGTATTTT. This sequence encodes CASSLDLSTDTQYF. The rearrangement uses TRBV5-1 and TRBJ2-3; D uncertain. The V end was cut by 0 bases, the J end by 0 bases, with 5 bases between. The CDR3 runs to 14 residues. From germline, CDR1 is SGHRS and CDR2 YFSETQ.

About this clone itself: Germline and junction disagree at one end, which may indicate a read error. The chain couples TRBV7-7 to TRBJ2-3, with D perhaps matching TRBD2 (5 bases). The CDR3 contains 13 residues. Germline values: CDR1 SSHAT, CDR2 FNYEAQ (reference sequence). CDR3 coding DNA: TGTGCTAGCAGCCCCGGACTCGCAGATACGCAGTATTTT. Translating gives CASSPGLADTQYF. The full variable domain, its missing parts supplied by reference TRBV7-7 and TRBJ2-3, is GAGVSQSPRYKVTKRGQDVTLRCDPISSHATLYWYQQALGQGPEFLTYFNYEAQPDKSGLPSDRFSAERPEGSISTLTIQRTEQRDSAMYRCASSPGLADTQYFGPGTRLTVL.

The chain couples TRBV14 to TRBJ2-1, with 8 bases lining up with TRBD2. V trimming: 2 bases; J trimming: 10 bases; junction bases outside the gene matches: 7. The CDR3 covers 14 residues. Germline CDR1 reads SGHDN; CDR2 reads FVKESK. The CDR3 is CASSQSSGRVEQFF. The DNA of the CDR3 is TGTGCCAGCAGCCAATCGTCCGGGAGGGTCGAGCAGTTCTTC.

There are many counts of this clone. The chain combines TRBV5-1 with TRBJ2-7; 10 nucleotides agree with TRBD2. Germline trimming cut 4 bases from V and 3 bases from J; bases unmatched to any gene: 7. CDR1 is SGHRS, CDR2 YFSETQ, per germline. This CDR3 region has 15 residues. Here the CDR3 DNA reads TGCGCCAGCAGCCTGGATGGGACTAGCGTCTACGAGCAGTACTTC. It specifies CASSLDGTSVYEQYF. The full variable domain, with the rest looked up from reference TRBV5-1 and TRBJ2-7, is KAGVTQTPRYLIKTRGQQVTLSCSPISGHRSVSWYQQTPGQGLQFLFEYFSETQRNKGNFPGRFSGRQFSNSRSEMNVSTLELGDSALYLCASSLDGTSVYEQYFGPGTRLTVT.

Details on this clone: Other DNA sequences in this sample translate to the same CDR3. The rearrangement joins TRBV5-1 to TRBJ1-1; 8 nucleotides match TRBD1. The CDR3 extends over 14 amino acids. Germline-derived CDR1 and CDR2 are SGHRS and YFSETQ. The junction had 2 bases not matched to a gene; V was cut back by 2 bases and J by 2 bases. CDR3: CASSFGQGNTEAFF. DNA of the CDR3: TGCGCCAGCAGCTTTGGACAGGGAAACACTGAAGCTTTCTTT.

The chain combines TRBV7-8 with TRBJ2-3, with 10 nucleotides matching TRBD2. The CDR3 is 16 amino acids. Germline assignment: CDR1 SGHVS and CDR2 FQNEAQ. With 1 base clipped from V and 2 bases from J, the junction kept 3 bases outside the gene matches. CDR3 loop: CASSLVAGGDTDTQYF. The CDR3 bases are TGTGCCAGCAGCTTAGTAGCGGGGGGTGACACAGATACGCAGTATTTT. Complete variable domain (other parts from reference TRBV7-8 and TRBJ2-3): GAGVSQSPRYKVAKRGQDVALRCDPISGHVSLFWYQQALGQGPEFLTYFQNEAQLDKSGLPSDRFFAERPEGSVSTLKIQRTQQEDSAVYLCASSLVAGGDTDTQYFGPGTRLTVL.

About this clone: With only one base between it and a far larger clone, this is likely a read error. The sample has other DNA sequences that encode this CDR3 too. This chain connects TRBV11-3 to TRBJ2-6; D is perhaps TRBD2 (6 bases). Between the trimmed V and J ends, which lost 3 bases and 2 bases, there was a span of 8 bases. Germline loops: CDR1 SGHNT, CDR2 YENEEA. CDR3 length equals 15 residues. Here the CDR3 reads CASSLGGAGANVLTF. The CDR3, as DNA: TGTGCCAGCAGCTTGGGGGGAGCTGGGGCCAACGTCCTGACTTTC.

The rearrangement uses TRBV10-1 and TRBJ2-7, with D perhaps being TRBD1 or TRBD2 (5 bases each). Germline CDR1 and CDR2: WNHNN and SYGVQD (reference sequence). The ends were cut back, 0 bases at V and 2 bases at J, with 11 bases in the middle. CDR3 size: 15 residues. This CDR3 is CASSESKTAAYEQYF. The DNA for the CDR3 is TGCGCCAGCAGTGAGTCGAAGACAGCGGCCTACGAGCAGTACTTC.

This CDR3 reads CASSMGDRLVTETQYF. The CDR3, as DNA: TGTGCCAGCAGCATGGGGGACCGATTAGTAACAGAGACCCAGTACTTC. The V gene is TRBV7-2, the J gene TRBJ2-5; the D call may be TRBD1 or TRBD2 (5 bases each). The CDR3 contains 16 residues. V was clipped by 5 bases and J by 4 bases, with 20 bases between them. The germline V gene has CDR1 SGHTA and CDR2 FQGNSA.

The J gene is TRBJ1-6, the V gene TRBV10-2, with D hard to call. The CDR3 spans 13 residues. V lost 2 bases to trimming and J lost 10 bases, with 9 bases between them. Per germline, CDR1 WSHSY and CDR2 SAAADI. CDR3 in DNA: TGCGCCAGCAGTGAGACCTCTTTATCACCCCTCCACTTT. It codes for CASSETSLSPLHF.

The rearrangement joins TRBV27 to TRBJ1-4; no clear D gene. The CDR3 is 14 residues long. Trimming stripped 5 bases from V and 4 bases from J, with 11 bases between. Germline V gives CDR1 MNHEY, CDR2 SMNVEV (reference sequence). CDR3 DNA: TGTGCCAGCAGTAGCTTTTCCCTTAATGAAAAACTGTTTTTT. Translating gives CASSSFSLNEKLFF.

This clone was seen only a few times. A read error is likely here: a far larger clone is one base away. The sample has other DNA sequences that encode this CDR3 too. The chain uses TRBV5-6 and TRBJ1-2, with 10 bases identical to TRBD1. Germline assignment: CDR1 SGHDT and CDR2 YYEEEE. V trimming: 4 bases; J trimming: 5 bases; junction bases outside the gene matches: 2. This CDR3 spans 13 amino acids. CDR3 in amino acids: CASSPGQGYGYTF. CDR3 coding DNA: TGTGCCAGCAGCCCGGGACAGGGGTATGGCTACACCTTC. The full variable domain, rest sourced from reference TRBV5-6 and TRBJ1-2, is DAGVTQSPTHLIKTRGQQVTLRCSPKSGHDTVSWYQQALGQGPQFIFQYYEEEERQRGNFPDRFSGHQFPNYSSELNVNALLLGDSALYLCASSPGQGYGYTFGSGTRLTVV.

The chain has TRBV7-9 and TRBJ2-7; TRBD1 agrees at 8 bases. Trimming at V came to 5 bases and at J to 1 base, leaving 10 bases not matched to a gene. The germline CDR1 and CDR2 sequences are SEHNR and FQNEAQ (reference sequence). The CDR3 totals 16 residues. CDR3 in amino acids: CASSARTGSGSYEQYF. CDR3 DNA sequence: TGTGCCAGCAGCGCCCGGACAGGGAGTGGGTCCTACGAGCAGTACTTC.

The chain links TRBV19 to TRBJ2-2; 10 positions match TRBD1. This CDR3 is 13 amino acids long. The V gene end was trimmed by 11 bases and the J gene end by 4 bases; junction bases not matched to a gene: 4. From germline, CDR1 is LNHDA and CDR2 SQIVND (reference sequence). The CDR3 region is CAGRTGGTGELFF. The CDR3 DNA sequence: TGTGCCGGACGGACAGGGGGCACCGGGGAGCTGTTTTTT.